These 30 T cell receptor beta chains were all obtained from the same sample, sequenced in a study of OX40 agonist ivuxolimab in advanced cancers. Using immunoSEQ multiplex PCR, the repertoire was profiled, and TCRdb retains in-frame clones only, with some absent. The repertoire holds roughly 47,000 clones, approximately 88% seen once, with 10% to 15% in the top ten. Here the sequenced sample was CD4+ or CD8+ T cells sorted from blood, taken in a trial of the OX40 agonist ivuxolimab. All receptors come from an adult with an advanced solid tumor such as melanoma, head and neck, liver or kidney cancer.

The CDR3 DNA reads as TGTGCCTGGACCACAGGACAGGCGCTTATGAACACTGAAGCTTTCTTT. It encodes CAWTTGQALMNTEAFF. The chain combines TRBV30 with TRBJ1-1, with 7 positions matching TRBD1. The trim removed 4 bases at V and 0 bases at J, leaving 11 bases unmatched. Germline V gene lookup returns CDR1 GTSNPN and CDR2 SVGIG (reference sequence). The CDR3 is 16 residues long. Filled out from reference TRBV30 and TRBJ1-1, the complete variable domain reads SQTIHQWPATLVQPVGSPLSLECTVEGTSNPNLYWYRQAAGRGLQLLFYSVGIGQISSEVPQNLSASRPQDRQFILSSKKLLLSDSGFYLCAWTTGQALMNTEAFFGQGTRLTVV.

By share, this clone ranks as medium-sized. J is TRBJ2-7 and V is TRBV4-3, with D maybe TRBD1 (8 bases). Germline V gives CDR1 LGHNA, CDR2 YSLEER. The CDR3 has 17 amino acids. Trimming removed 0 bases from V and 4 bases from J, with 19 bases in between. In DNA, the CDR3 is TGCGCCAGCAGCCAAGATGGGATTGGACAGGGAGGGTACGAGCAGTACTTC. Amino acid sequence: CASSQDGIGQGGYEQYF.

This sequence joins TRBV4-2 and TRBJ2-7; the match to TRBD2 covers 13 bases. In germline, CDR1 is LGHNA, CDR2 YNFKEQ. The CDR3 spans 17 residues. V trimming: 4 bases; J trimming: 6 bases; junction bases outside the gene matches: 12. The CDR3 bases are TGTGCCAGCAGCCCGAAACTAGCGGGAGGGGTGGCCCTCGAGCAGTACTTC. Its translation: CASSPKLAGGVALEQYF.

The chain recombines TRBV9 with TRBJ2-7; 9 nucleotides line up with TRBD2. CDR1 is SGDLS and CDR2 is YYNGEE in the germline V gene. Trimming cost V 2 bases and J 7 bases; bases outside gene matches: 13. The CDR3 has 16 amino acids. The CDR3 region is CASSVTGTSLLGEQYF. The DNA for the CDR3 is TGTGCCAGCAGCGTGACCGGGACTAGCCTCTTGGGGGAGCAGTACTTC.

The chain carries TRBV9 and TRBJ2-7; 8 nucleotides line up with TRBD2. The germline V gene has CDR1 SGDLS and CDR2 YYNGEE. V shed 6 bases and J 4 bases; nucleotides not matched to a gene: 9. This CDR3 comprises 14 residues. The DNA for the CDR3 is TGTGCCAGCAACCCTGGCGCTAGCGGGTACGAGCAGTACTTC. Protein product: CASNPGASGYEQYF.

The rearrangement joins TRBV7-6 to TRBJ2-2; weak D call: TRBD2 (6 bases). The CDR3 consists of 14 residues. Germline-derived CDR1 and CDR2 are SGHVS and FNYEAQ. Trimming took off 5 bases at V and 7 bases at J, with 14 bases between the two ends. The CDR3 is CASSPFPGDGELFF. The DNA of the CDR3 is TGTGCCAGCAGCCCCTTTCCGGGGGACGGGGAGCTGTTTTTT.

The chain combines TRBV6-5 with TRBJ1-2, with D hard to call. Germline V gives CDR1 MNHEY, CDR2 SVGAGI. This CDR3 spans 13 amino acids. The V end lost 7 bases, the J end lost 4 bases, and 13 bases lay between the germline ends. This chain's CDR3 is CASTPNWSYGYTF. CDR3 DNA sequence: TGTGCCAGCACCCCGAACTGGAGCTATGGCTACACCTTC.

There are a few counts of this clone. V and J are TRBV11-3 and TRBJ2-1; TRBD2 matches 11 bases. The CDR3 has 14 amino acids. In germline, CDR1 is SGHNT, CDR2 YENEEA. The J segment lost 9 bases and the V segment lost 3 bases, leaving 4 bases of the junction unmatched. The CDR3 bases are TGTGCCAGCAGCTTTAGCGGGGGGGCGGGTGAGCAGTTCTTC. Protein sequence: CASSFSGGAGEQFF. Complete variable domain (other parts from reference TRBV11-3 and TRBJ2-1): EAGVVQSPRYKIIEKKQPVAFWCNPISGHNTLYWYLQNLGQGPELLIRYENEEAVDDSQLPKDRFSAERLKGVDSTLKIQPAELGDSAVYLCASSFSGGAGEQFFGPGTRLTVL.

The rearrangement links TRBV6-6 to TRBJ1-4; D is uncertain. The CDR3 is made up of 14 amino acids. V was clipped by 0 bases and J by 8 bases, with 10 bases between them. Germline V gene lookup returns CDR1 MNHNY and CDR2 SVGAGI (reference sequence). This chain's CDR3 is CASSYSGEREKLFF. The CDR3 DNA reads as TGTGCCAGCAGTTACTCTGGGGAGCGGGAAAAACTGTTTTTT.

The rearrangement uses TRBV16 and TRBJ2-7; no clear D gene. Germline CDR1 KGHSY, CDR2 FQNENV. The CDR3 totals 12 residues. The V end was cut by 5 bases, the J end by 5 bases, with 10 bases between. The CDR3 DNA is TGTGCCAGCAGCAATCAACTAAACGAGCAGTACTTC. As protein: CASSNQLNEQYF.

The rearrangement joins TRBV9 to TRBJ2-2; no firm D call. The CDR3 has 13 residues. The germline CDR1 and CDR2 sequences are SGDLS and YYNGEE. V lost 5 bases to trimming and J lost 8 bases, with 13 bases between them. CDR3 sequence (DNA): TGTGCCAGCAGTCCCGGACGTCCGGGGGAGCTGTTTTTT. Encoded protein: CASSPGRPGELFF.

This chain connects TRBV7-3 to TRBJ2-3; TRBD2 is a possible D gene (6 bases). This CDR3 contains 16 residues. The V and J ends lost 0 bases and 0 bases respectively, with 10 bases between them. Per the germline V gene, CDR1 is SGHTA and CDR2 is FQGTGA. The DNA of the CDR3 is TGTGCCAGCAGCTTAACGGGACTGGCTAGCACAGATACGCAGTATTTT. It specifies CASSLTGLASTDTQYF. Looking up the rest from reference TRBV7-3 and TRBJ2-3 gives the full variable domain: GAGVSQTPSNKVTEKGKYVELRCDPISGHTALYWYRQSLGQGPEFLIYFQGTGAADDSGLPNDRFFAVRPEGSVSTLKIQRTERGDSAVYLCASSLTGLASTDTQYFGPGTRLTVL.

The chain has TRBV27 and TRBJ1-1; TRBD1 is a possible D gene (6 bases). The V end lost 6 bases, the J end lost 5 bases, and 19 bases lay between the germline ends. The germline gives CDR1 MNHEY, CDR2 SMNVEV (reference sequence). CDR3 length: 15 amino acids. CDR3 coding DNA: TGTGCCAGCAGCCTAGGGTGGCAGGGGAGTACTGAAGCTTTCTTT. It is translated as CASSLGWQGSTEAFF.

This clone was counted once. The genes are TRBV6-6 and TRBJ1-5, with D hard to call. CDR3 length equals 13 residues. Between the trimmed V and J ends, which lost 8 bases and 0 bases, there was a span of 8 bases. Germline CDR1 and CDR2: MNHNY and SVGAGI (reference sequence). The CDR3 sequence is CASDPYSNQPQHF. Here the CDR3 DNA reads TGTGCCAGCGATCCCTATAGCAATCAGCCCCAGCATTTT.

This clone was detected a few times. This chain connects TRBV7-9 to TRBJ2-3; D ambiguous. The CDR3 covers 13 residues. Germline CDR1 and CDR2: SEHNR and FQNEAQ (reference sequence). V was cut by 4 bases and J by 0 bases, with 5 bases left in between. The CDR3 reads CASSSPSTDTQYF. CDR3 nucleotides: TGTGCCAGCAGCTCCCCGAGCACAGATACGCAGTATTTT. The full variable domain, completed using reference TRBV7-9 and TRBJ2-3, is DTGVSQNPRHKITKRGQNVTFRCDPISEHNRLYWYRQTLGQGPEFLTYFQNEAQLEKSRLLSDRFSAERPKGSFSTLEIQRTEQGDSAMYLCASSSPSTDTQYFGPGTRLTVL.

The chain employs TRBV10-3 and TRBJ1-1; 11 bases match TRBD1. V gave up 5 bases and J gave up 0 bases; unmatched junction bases: 8. The CDR3 covers 17 residues. Looked up from germline, CDR1 is ENHRY and CDR2 is SYGVKD. CDR3 coding DNA: TGTGCCATCAGTCGATTGGACAGGGGGCCTATGAACACTGAAGCTTTCTTT. Its protein is CAISRLDRGPMNTEAFF.

CDR3 bases: TGTGCCAGCAGTTACTCGGACCTCTATGGCTACACCTTC. Residues: CASSYSDLYGYTF. This chain uses TRBV6-5 with TRBJ1-2; D remains ambiguous. Germline V CDR1 and CDR2: MNHEY, SVGAGI. The V end lost 0 bases, the J end lost 4 bases, and 6 bases lay between the germline ends. This CDR3 has 13 residues.

The V gene is TRBV9, the J gene TRBJ2-2, with TRBD2 identical over 10 bases. V trimming: 3 bases; J trimming: 3 bases; junction bases outside the gene matches: 5. CDR3 size: 16 residues. The germline gives CDR1 SGDLS, CDR2 YYNGEE. The CDR3 region has the DNA TGTGCCAGCAGCGGAAGCGGGAGGGGAGACACCGGGGAGCTGTTTTTT. Residues: CASSGSGRGDTGELFF.

The genes are TRBV13 and TRBJ2-3; either TRBD1 or TRBD2 may supply D (5 bases each). The germline V gene has CDR1 PRHDT and CDR2 FYEKMQ (reference sequence). The CDR3 spans 17 residues. V lost 2 bases to trimming and J lost 5 bases, with 20 bases between them. The DNA for the CDR3 is TGTGCCAGCAGCTTACGGCCAGGGAGTCTTATAGGAGATACGCAGTATTTT. Encoded protein: CASSLRPGSLIGDTQYF.

The J gene is TRBJ1-1, the V gene TRBV30; no definite D call. Trimming pared 2 bases from V and 3 bases from J, leaving 10 bases between. Germline V gene sequence: CDR1 GTSNPN, CDR2 SVGIG (reference sequence). The CDR3 sequence is 13 residues long. The CDR3 reads CAWSLVRDTEAFF. CDR3 coding DNA: TGTGCCTGGAGTTTAGTGAGGGACACTGAAGCTTTCTTT.

This clone showed up just once. The chain combines TRBV7-6 with TRBJ2-7, with 8 bases identical to TRBD1. V lost 1 base and J lost 2; bases outside the gene matches: 4. The germline CDR1 and CDR2 sequences are SGHVS and FNYEAQ. The CDR3 loop spans 15 amino acids. The CDR3 sequence: CASSLVTGETYEQYF. Here the CDR3 DNA reads TGTGCCAGCAGCTTAGTGACAGGGGAAACCTACGAGCAGTACTTC.

This chain uses TRBV2 with TRBJ1-4; unclear D gene. The CDR3 has 14 residues. The germline V and J ends were trimmed by 2 bases and 4 bases, with 8 bases remaining between them. Germline V CDR1 and CDR2: SNHLY, FYNNEI. The CDR3, as DNA: TGTGCCAGCAGTGAACTGAGATTTAATGAAAAACTGTTTTTT. As protein: CASSELRFNEKLFF.

V gene TRBV7-8 combines with J gene TRBJ1-2; D uncertain. Trimming left V 5 bases short and J 8 bases short, with 27 bases between. CDR1 is SGHVS and CDR2 is FQNEAQ in the germline V gene. The CDR3 extends over 17 amino acids. This CDR3 reads CASSPGRTQEKVWGYTF. DNA of the CDR3: TGTGCCAGCAGCCCTGGGAGGACTCAAGAAAAGGTCTGGGGCTACACCTTC.

This clone was detected once. A read error may account for a junction end that differs from germline. The chain combines TRBV7-7 with TRBJ2-7; 13 bases agree with TRBD2. Germline V lookup: CDR1 SSHAT, CDR2 FNYEAQ (reference sequence). The CDR3 is 16 amino acids. The CDR3 protein is CASSMGLAGNGYEQYF. The CDR3 DNA reads as TGTGCTAGCAGCATGGGACTAGCGGGAAACGGTTACGAGCAGTACTTC. Looking up the rest from reference TRBV7-7 and TRBJ2-7 gives the full variable domain: GAGVSQSPRYKVTKRGQDVTLRCDPISSHATLYWYQQALGQGPEFLTYFNYEAQPDKSGLPSDRFSAERPEGSISTLTIQRTEQRDSAMYRCASSMGLAGNGYEQYFGPGTRLTVT.

V gene TRBV6-5 combines with J gene TRBJ2-1; 9 bases map to TRBD2. Trimming at V came to 0 bases and at J to 8 bases, leaving 8 bases not matched to a gene. Germline V gene data show CDR1 as MNHEY and CDR2 as SVGAGI. The CDR3 loop spans 16 amino acids. The CDR3 loop reads CASSYSRAGGPDEQFF. The DNA of the CDR3 is TGTGCCAGCAGTTACTCGAGGGCGGGGGGGCCCGATGAGCAGTTCTTC.

The chain joins TRBV7-2 to TRBJ2-1; D is unclear. The CDR3 has 12 amino acids. V was cut by 3 bases and J by 8 bases, with 8 bases left in between. The germline V gene encodes CDR1 SGHTA and CDR2 FQGNSA. CDR3 protein: CASSFGGDEQFF. DNA for the CDR3: TGTGCCAGCAGCTTTGGTGGCGATGAGCAGTTCTTC.

V and J are TRBV19 and TRBJ1-6; the D gene is possibly TRBD1 (5 bases). The CDR3 consists of 15 residues. Trimming pared 5 bases from V and 7 bases from J, leaving 15 bases between. The germline gives CDR1 LNHDA, CDR2 SQIVND (reference sequence). This CDR3 reads CASSRDPSGNSPLHF. The CDR3 coding sequence is TGTGCCAGTAGTCGGGACCCCTCTGGGAATTCACCCCTCCACTTT.

The chain employs TRBV5-1 and TRBJ2-6; D call uncertain. The CDR3 sequence is 15 residues long. Germline V lookup: CDR1 SGHRS, CDR2 YFSETQ. V lost 6 bases and J 0 bases, leaving 10 bases between the germline ends. CDR3 coding DNA: TGCGCCAGCACTCGCTACCGCTCTGGGGCCAACGTCCTGACTTTC. Residues: CASTRYRSGANVLTF.

The chain has TRBV11-2 and TRBJ1-6; D call uncertain. V lost 5 bases and J 5 bases, leaving 16 bases between the germline ends. Per the germline V gene, CDR1 is SGHAT and CDR2 is FQNNGV. The CDR3 has 16 amino acids. The CDR3 reads CASSPSGPTDNSPLHF. For the CDR3, the DNA is TGTGCCAGCAGCCCCTCTGGGCCTACAGATAATTCACCCCTCCACTTT.

The chain couples TRBV20-1 to TRBJ2-7; D ambiguous. V was cut by 4 bases and J by 7 bases, with 5 bases left in between. In germline, CDR1 is DFQATT, CDR2 SNEGSKA (reference sequence). The CDR3 runs to 9 residues. CDR3 nucleotide sequence: TGCAGTGCTAACCGGGAGCAGTACTTC. Translated, it gives CSANREQYF.